One sample yielded the 9 T cell receptor beta chains listed below, sequenced in a study of blood T cell repertoires in COVID-19. Method: immunoSEQ multiplex PCR; TCRdb's copy keeps in-frame clones and lacks some. The sample comprises 140,000 to 150,000 clones, roughly 86% of which are singletons, and 0.8% to 0.95% rests with the top ten. The sequencing input was peripheral blood. These receptors came from a woman aged 45-65 years with acute or convalescent COVID-19.

This chain links TRBV11-2 with TRBJ1-2, with D perhaps matching TRBD1 (6 bases). The germline V gene has CDR1 SGHAT and CDR2 FQNNGV. The CDR3 sequence is 13 residues long. Trimming removed 1 base at V and 7 bases at J, with 10 bases between. The CDR3 DNA reads TGTGCCAGCAGCTTAGGGACAGCCGCTGGCTACACCTTC. It yields the protein CASSLGTAAGYTF.

The V call is TRBV18, the J call TRBJ1-1, with D possibly being TRBD1 (5 bases). The germline gives CDR1 KGHSH, CDR2 LQKENI. V lost 3 bases and J lost 10, with 15 bases in between. CDR3 size: 13 residues. In DNA, the CDR3 is TGTGCCAGCTCACCCCCGGGCGCAAGGGGAGCTTTCTTT. Translating gives CASSPPGARGAFF.

The V gene is TRBV19, the J gene TRBJ2-3, with TRBD2 matching over 11 bases. With 7 bases clipped from V and 2 bases from J, the junction kept 5 bases outside the gene matches. The CDR3 extends over 15 amino acids. Germline CDR1 is LNHDA and CDR2 is SQIVND (reference sequence). In DNA form, the CDR3 reads TGTGCCAGTACCGTACTAGCGGGAGACACAGATACGCAGTATTTT. This translates into CASTVLAGDTDTQYF.

J is TRBJ1-3 and V is TRBV4-1, with no clear D. CDR3 size: 15 residues. Germline-derived CDR1 and CDR2 are MGHRA and YSYEKL. V was cut by 0 bases and J by 0 bases, with 6 bases left in between. The CDR3 DNA reads as TGCGCCAGCAGCCAAGAAGGGAGCTCTGGAAACACCATATATTTT. Amino acid sequence: CASSQEGSSGNTIYF.

This rearrangement joins TRBV25-1 to TRBJ2-1, with TRBD2 matching over 14 bases. CDR3 length equals 18 residues. With V trimmed by 3 bases and J by 4 bases, 8 bases remained unmatched. Germline CDR1 and CDR2: MGHDK and SYGVNS. The CDR3 sequence is CASSDGLAGGPKYNEQFF. DNA of the CDR3: TGTGCCAGCAGTGACGGACTAGCGGGGGGCCCGAAGTACAATGAGCAGTTCTTC.

This clone was recorded a few times. J is TRBJ1-1 and V is TRBV19, with a tentative D call TRBD1 (5 bases). Trimming took off 5 bases at V and 4 bases at J, with 20 bases between the two ends. Per the germline V gene, CDR1 is LNHDA and CDR2 is SQIVND (reference sequence). This CDR3 has 16 residues. CDR3 nucleotide sequence: TGTGCCAGTAGTTTCCGGGAAGGGGCCGGGGGCACTGAAGCTTTCTTT. Its protein product is CASSFREGAGGTEAFF.

J is TRBJ1-5 and V is TRBV19, with unresolved D. Germline lookup yields CDR1 LNHDA and CDR2 SQIVND (reference sequence). The CDR3 is made up of 15 amino acids. With 6 bases removed from V and 0 bases from J, the gap between germline ends came to 12 bases. CDR3 in DNA: TGTGCCAGTAGGAGGAATCGGGATAGCAATCAGCCCCAGCATTTT. Translation gives CASRRNRDSNQPQHF.

This rearrangement joins TRBV2 to TRBJ1-2; D perhaps matches TRBD1 (6 bases). Germline V lookup: CDR1 SNHLY, CDR2 FYNNEI. V dropped 3 bases and J dropped 4 bases, with 15 bases sitting between them. The CDR3 consists of 15 residues. The CDR3 bases are TGTGCCAGCAGTGAGATACAGGGTGGGATCTATGGCTACACCTTC. Translation gives CASSEIQGGIYGYTF.

The rearrangement joins TRBV9 to TRBJ2-1, with TRBD2 matching 14 bases. J gave up 5 bases and V 5 bases, and 6 bases lay outside the gene matches. The V gene's germline CDR1 is SGDLS and CDR2 YYNGEE. The CDR3 contains 16 residues. The CDR3, as DNA: TGTGCCAGCAGACCGGGACTAGCGGGAGTTCACAATGAGCAGTTCTTC. This encodes CASRPGLAGVHNEQFF.